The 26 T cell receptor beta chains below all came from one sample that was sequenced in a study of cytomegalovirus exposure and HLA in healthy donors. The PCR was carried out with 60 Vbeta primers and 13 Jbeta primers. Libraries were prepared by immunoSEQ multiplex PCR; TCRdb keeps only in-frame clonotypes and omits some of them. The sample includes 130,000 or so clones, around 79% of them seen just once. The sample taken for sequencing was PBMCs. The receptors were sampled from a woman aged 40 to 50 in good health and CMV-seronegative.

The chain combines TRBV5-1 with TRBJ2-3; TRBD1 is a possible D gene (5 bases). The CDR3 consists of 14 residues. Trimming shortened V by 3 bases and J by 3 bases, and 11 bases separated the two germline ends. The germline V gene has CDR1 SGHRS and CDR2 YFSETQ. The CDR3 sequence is CASSSGFGTDTQYF. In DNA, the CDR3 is TGCGCCAGCAGCTCAGGGTTCGGGACAGATACGCAGTATTTT.

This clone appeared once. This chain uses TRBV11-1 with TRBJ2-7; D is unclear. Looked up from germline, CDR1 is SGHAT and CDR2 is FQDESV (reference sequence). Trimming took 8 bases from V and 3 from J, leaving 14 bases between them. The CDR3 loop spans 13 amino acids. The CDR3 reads CASSPPRSYEQYF. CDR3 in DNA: TGTGCCAGCTCCCCCCCTCGCAGCTACGAGCAGTACTTC. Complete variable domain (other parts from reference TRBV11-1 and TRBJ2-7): EAEVAQSPRYKITEKSQAVAFWCDPISGHATLYWYRQILGQGPELLVQFQDESVVDDSQLPKDRFSAERLKGVDSTLKIQPAELGDSAMYLCASSPPRSYEQYFGPGTRLTVT.

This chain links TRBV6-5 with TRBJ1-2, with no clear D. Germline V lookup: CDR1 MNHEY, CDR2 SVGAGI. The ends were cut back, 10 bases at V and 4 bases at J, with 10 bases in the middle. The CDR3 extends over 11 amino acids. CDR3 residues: CATKFTYGYTF. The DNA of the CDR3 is TGTGCCACTAAATTTACCTATGGCTACACCTTC.

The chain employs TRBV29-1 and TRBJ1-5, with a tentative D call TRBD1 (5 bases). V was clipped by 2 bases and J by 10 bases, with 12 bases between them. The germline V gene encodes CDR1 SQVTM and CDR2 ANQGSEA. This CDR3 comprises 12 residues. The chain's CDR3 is CSVETNQGPQHF. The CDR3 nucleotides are TGCAGCGTTGAAACAAATCAGGGTCCCCAGCATTTT.

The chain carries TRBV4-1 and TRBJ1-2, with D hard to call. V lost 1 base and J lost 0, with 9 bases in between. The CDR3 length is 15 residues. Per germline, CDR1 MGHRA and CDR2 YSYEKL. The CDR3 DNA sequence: TGCGCCAGCAGCCAAGCCAGCGCAGCTAACTATGGCTACACCTTC. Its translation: CASSQASAANYGYTF.

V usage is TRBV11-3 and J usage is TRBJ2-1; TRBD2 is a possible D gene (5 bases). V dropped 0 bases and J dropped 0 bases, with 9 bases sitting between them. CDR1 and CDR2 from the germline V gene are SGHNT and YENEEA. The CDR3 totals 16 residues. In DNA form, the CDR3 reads TGTGCCAGCAGCTTAGACGGACTCAGCTCCTACAATGAGCAGTTCTTC. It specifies CASSLDGLSSYNEQFF. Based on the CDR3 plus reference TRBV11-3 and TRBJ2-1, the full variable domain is EAGVVQSPRYKIIEKKQPVAFWCNPISGHNTLYWYLQNLGQGPELLIRYENEEAVDDSQLPKDRFSAERLKGVDSTLKIQPAELGDSAVYLCASSLDGLSSYNEQFFGPGTRLTVL.

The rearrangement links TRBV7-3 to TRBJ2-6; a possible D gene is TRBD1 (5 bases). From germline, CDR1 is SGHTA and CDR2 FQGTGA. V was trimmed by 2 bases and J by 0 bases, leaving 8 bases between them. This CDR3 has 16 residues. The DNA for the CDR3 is TGTGCCAGCAGCTTAGTTAGGGGCTCTGGGGCCAACGTCCTGACTTTC. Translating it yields CASSLVRGSGANVLTF.

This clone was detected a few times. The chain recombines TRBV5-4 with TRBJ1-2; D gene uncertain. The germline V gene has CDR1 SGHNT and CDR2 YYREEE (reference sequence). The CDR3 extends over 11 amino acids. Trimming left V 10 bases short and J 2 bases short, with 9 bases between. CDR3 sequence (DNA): TGTGCCGTCGGGTACAACTATGGCTACACCTTC. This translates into CAVGYNYGYTF.

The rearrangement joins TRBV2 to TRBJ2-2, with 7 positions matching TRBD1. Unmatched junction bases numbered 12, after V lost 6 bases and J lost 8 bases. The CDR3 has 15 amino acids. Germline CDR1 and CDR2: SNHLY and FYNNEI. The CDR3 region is CASRLLQGIKGELFF. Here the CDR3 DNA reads TGTGCCAGCAGGCTCCTACAGGGGATTAAGGGGGAGCTGTTTTTT.

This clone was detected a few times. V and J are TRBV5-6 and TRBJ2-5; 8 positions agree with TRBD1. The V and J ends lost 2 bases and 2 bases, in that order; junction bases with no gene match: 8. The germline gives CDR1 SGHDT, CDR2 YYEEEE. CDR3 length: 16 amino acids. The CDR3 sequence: CASSFFRGTGQETQYF. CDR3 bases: TGTGCCAGCAGCTTCTTTCGCGGGACAGGTCAAGAGACCCAGTACTTC.

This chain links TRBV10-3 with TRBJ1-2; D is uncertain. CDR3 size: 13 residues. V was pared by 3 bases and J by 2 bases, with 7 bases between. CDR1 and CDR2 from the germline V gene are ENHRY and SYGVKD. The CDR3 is CAISDQKNYGYTF. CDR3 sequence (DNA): TGTGCCATCAGTGATCAGAAAAACTATGGCTACACCTTC.

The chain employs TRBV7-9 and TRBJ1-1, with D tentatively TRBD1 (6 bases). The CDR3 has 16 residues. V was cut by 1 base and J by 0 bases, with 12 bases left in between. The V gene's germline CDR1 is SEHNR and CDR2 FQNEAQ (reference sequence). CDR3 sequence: CASSLVGGVMNTEAFF. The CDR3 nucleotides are TGTGCCAGCAGCTTAGTAGGGGGGGTTATGAACACTGAAGCTTTCTTT.

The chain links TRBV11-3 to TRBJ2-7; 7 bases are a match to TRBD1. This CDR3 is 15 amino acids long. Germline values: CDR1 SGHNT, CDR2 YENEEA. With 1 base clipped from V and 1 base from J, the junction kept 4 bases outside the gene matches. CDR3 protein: CASSLGDSTSYEQYF. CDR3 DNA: TGTGCCAGCAGCTTAGGGGACAGCACTTCCTACGAGCAGTACTTC. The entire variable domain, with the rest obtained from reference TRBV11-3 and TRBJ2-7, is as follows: EAGVVQSPRYKIIEKKQPVAFWCNPISGHNTLYWYLQNLGQGPELLIRYENEEAVDDSQLPKDRFSAERLKGVDSTLKIQPAELGDSAVYLCASSLGDSTSYEQYFGPGTRLTVT.

CDR3 DNA sequence: TGTGCCAGCAGTGCAAGACAGATAACGAACACTGAAGCTTTCTTT. It codes for CASSARQITNTEAFF. The genes are TRBV27 and TRBJ1-1, with D possibly TRBD1 on 5 matching bases. The CDR3 spans 15 residues. Trimming removed 5 bases from V and 1 base from J, with 14 bases in between. The germline CDR1 and CDR2 sequences are MNHEY and SMNVEV (reference sequence).

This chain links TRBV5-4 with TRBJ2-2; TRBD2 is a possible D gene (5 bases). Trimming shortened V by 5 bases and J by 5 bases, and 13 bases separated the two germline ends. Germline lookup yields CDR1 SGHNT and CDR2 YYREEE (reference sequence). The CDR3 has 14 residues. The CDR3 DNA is TGTGCCAGCAGGAGGGAAGACTGGACCGGGGAGCTGTTTTTT. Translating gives CASRREDWTGELFF.

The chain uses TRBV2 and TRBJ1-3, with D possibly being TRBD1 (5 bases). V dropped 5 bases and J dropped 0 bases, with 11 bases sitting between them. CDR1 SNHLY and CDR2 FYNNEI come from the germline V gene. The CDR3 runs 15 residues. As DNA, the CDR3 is TGTGCCAGCAGTTCGACAGACTCCTCTGGAAACACCATATATTTT. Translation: CASSSTDSSGNTIYF.

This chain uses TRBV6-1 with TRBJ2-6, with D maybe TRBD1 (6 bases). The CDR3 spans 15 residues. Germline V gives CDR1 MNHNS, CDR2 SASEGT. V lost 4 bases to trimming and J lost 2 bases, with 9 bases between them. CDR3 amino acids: CASSAYRAGANVLTF. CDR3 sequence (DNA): TGTGCCAGCAGTGCTTACAGGGCTGGGGCCAACGTCCTGACTTTC.

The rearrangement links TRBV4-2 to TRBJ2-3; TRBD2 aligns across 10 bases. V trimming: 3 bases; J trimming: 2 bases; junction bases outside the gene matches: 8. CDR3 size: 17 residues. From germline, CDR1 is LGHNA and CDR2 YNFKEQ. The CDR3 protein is CASSHPESGGATDTQYF. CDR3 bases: TGTGCCAGCAGCCACCCAGAGAGCGGGGGGGCCACAGATACGCAGTATTTT.

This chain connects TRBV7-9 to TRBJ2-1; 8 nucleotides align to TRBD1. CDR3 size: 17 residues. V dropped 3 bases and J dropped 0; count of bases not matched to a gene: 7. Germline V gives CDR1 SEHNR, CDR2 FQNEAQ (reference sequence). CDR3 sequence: CASSFPTGGSSYNEQFF. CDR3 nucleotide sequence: TGTGCCAGCAGCTTTCCCACAGGGGGAAGCTCCTACAATGAGCAGTTCTTC.

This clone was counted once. The CDR3 spells CASSFLGGGAEETQYF. The CDR3 DNA reads TGCGCCAGCAGCTTTTTGGGCGGGGGGGCCGAAGAGACCCAGTACTTC. V and J are TRBV5-1 and TRBJ2-5, with 9 bases aligning to TRBD2. Trimming cost V 2 bases and J 3 bases; bases outside gene matches: 8. Germline-derived CDR1 and CDR2 are SGHRS and YFSETQ. The CDR3 totals 16 residues.

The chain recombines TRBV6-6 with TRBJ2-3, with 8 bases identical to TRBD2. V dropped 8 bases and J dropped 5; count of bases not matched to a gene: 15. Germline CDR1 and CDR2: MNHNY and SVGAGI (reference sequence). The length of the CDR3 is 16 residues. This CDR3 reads CASGGGSGGGRDTQYF. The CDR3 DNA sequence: TGTGCCAGCGGAGGAGGTTCTGGCGGGGGGAGAGATACGCAGTATTTT.

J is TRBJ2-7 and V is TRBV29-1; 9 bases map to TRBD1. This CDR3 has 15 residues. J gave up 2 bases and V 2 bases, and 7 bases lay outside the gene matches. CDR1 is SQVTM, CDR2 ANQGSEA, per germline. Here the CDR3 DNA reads TGCAGCGTTGAAAGTCCTAGGACAGGGGCCTACGAGCAGTACTTC. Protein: CSVESPRTGAYEQYF.

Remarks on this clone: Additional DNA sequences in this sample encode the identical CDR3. CDR3 nucleotides: TGTGCCAGTAGTCCAGGGACAGCCCTATATGGCTACACCTTC. Residues: CASSPGTALYGYTF. The chain combines TRBV19 with TRBJ1-2; TRBD1 matches at 7 bases. Germline CDR1 and CDR2: LNHDA and SQIVND (reference sequence). This CDR3 is built from 14 residues. Losses at the gene ends were 5 bases for V and 5 bases for J; bases not matched to a gene: 8. Combining the CDR3 with reference TRBV19 and TRBJ1-2 gives the whole variable domain DGGITQSPKYLFRKEGQNVTLSCEQNLNHDAMYWYRQDPGQGLRLIYYSQIVNDFQKGDIAEGYSVSREKKESFPLTVTSAQKNPTAFYLCASSPGTALYGYTFGSGTRLTVV.

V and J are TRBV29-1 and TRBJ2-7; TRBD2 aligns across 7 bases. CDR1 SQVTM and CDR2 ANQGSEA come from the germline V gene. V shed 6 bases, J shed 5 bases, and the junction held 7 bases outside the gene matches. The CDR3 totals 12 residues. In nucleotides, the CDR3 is TGCAGCGTAAGGGACTACATGGACGAGCAGTACTTC. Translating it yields CSVRDYMDEQYF.

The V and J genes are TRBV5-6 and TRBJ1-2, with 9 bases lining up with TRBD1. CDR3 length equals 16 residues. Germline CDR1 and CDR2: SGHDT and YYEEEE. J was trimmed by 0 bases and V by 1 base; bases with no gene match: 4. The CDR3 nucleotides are TGTGCCAGCAGCTTGTTGGGACAGGGAACTAACTATGGCTACACCTTC. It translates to CASSLLGQGTNYGYTF.

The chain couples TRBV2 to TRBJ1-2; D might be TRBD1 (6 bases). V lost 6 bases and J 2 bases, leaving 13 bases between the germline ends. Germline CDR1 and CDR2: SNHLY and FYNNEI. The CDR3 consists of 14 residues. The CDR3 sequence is CASRPSGVNYGYTF. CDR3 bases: TGTGCCAGCAGACCATCAGGGGTCAACTATGGCTACACCTTC.